Listed here is a single TCR beta chain. The target antigen is unknown. With 60 Vbeta and 13 Jbeta primers, the PCR was carried out. Only in-frame clones appear in the TCRdb table, and some are missing; sequencing was by immunoSEQ multiplex PCR. This table has 100,000 to 150,000 clones, about 8.5% appearing once. Looked up from germline, CDR1 is SGHRS and CDR2 is YFSETQ. V was pared by 7 bases and J by 8 bases, with 19 bases between. The CDR3 consists of 14 residues. This sample is part of a study of cytomegalovirus exposure and HLA in healthy donors. Study results and caveats: Most observed TCR sequences were rare, whereas some public TCRs were detected in many donors. Associated with cytomegalovirus, according to the listing, were 170 or so TCR beta chains.

The gene calls are TRBV5-1 and TRBJ2-4; TRBD1 is a possible D gene (5 bases). The TCR originated in a man aged 35 to 55 in good health and CMV-seronegative. Sequences were obtained from PBMCs. DNA for the CDR3: TGCGCCAGCCACCGCCAGGGATTGGTATACATTCAGTACTTC. It translates to CASHRQGLVYIQYF.